This T cell receptor beta chain came from a study of spatial heterogeneity in lung cancer. Overall study results and limits: Compared with follow-up, resection was when ubiquitous expanded tumor TCRs appeared in blood more.

Regarding time point: sample taken at primary tumor resection. Tumor, nontumor lung or frozen PBMC supplied whole RNA, sequenced without sorting. TCRdb used MiXCR to reprocess the 5' RACE reads, holding one entry per CDR3 protein. This sample has approximately 52,000 distinct CDR3 sequences; roughly 7.5% occur once, and the top ten carry around 2.6%. V lost 1 base and J lost 7; bases outside the gene matches: 12. Germline values: CDR1 DFQATT, CDR2 SNEGSKA (reference sequence). The CDR3 contains 15 residues. With regard to this clonotype: Its antigen is unknown.

Specimen: PBMCs, collected at surgery. The TCR originated in a female donor with early-stage non-small cell lung cancer. The rearrangement uses TRBV20-1 and TRBJ2-7; 8 positions agree with TRBD1. The CDR3 reads CSARATGQGLGEQYF. The CDR3 region has the DNA TGCAGTGCTAGAGCCACCGGACAGGGTTTGGGGGAGCAGTACTTC.